This T cell receptor (beta chain) originates from a study of blood T cell repertoires in COVID-19. Turning to the study itself: The United States, Italy and Spain supplied acute and convalescent COVID-19 samples.

By frequency in the sample, this clone is medium-sized. The authors' processing: Using reference gene primer amplification, nucleated cell counts were estimated. Repertoires were generated with immunoSEQ multiplex PCR, while TCRdb's copy carries only in-frame clones and drops some. The V and J calls and clone size were taken over from that table, and D and trimming were inferred from the DNA. The data hold 17,000 or so clones, with around 80% observed a single time. J gave up 4 bases and V 4 bases, and 3 bases lay outside the gene matches. CDR1 SGHAT and CDR2 FQNNGV come from the germline V gene. The CDR3 runs to 15 residues.

The sample was peripheral blood. This chain uses TRBV11-2 with TRBJ2-2; 10 bases are a match to TRBD1. This clonotype was obtained from a man between 60 and 75 years old with active or convalescent COVID-19. CDR3 loop: CASSSRDRGTGELFF. CDR3 in DNA: TGTGCCAGCAGCTCCCGGGACAGGGGCACCGGGGAGCTGTTTTTT.